The 29 T cell receptor beta chains listed next were all sequenced from one sample in a study of OX40 agonist ivuxolimab in advanced cancers. Library construction relied on the immunoSEQ multiplex PCR assay. In TCRdb, the immuneACCESS table is reduced to in-frame sequences with V and J assigned. These tables do not hold every clone; where another copy was compared, an unresolved V gene accounts for under half, and the others remain unexplained. The sample table holds approximately 56,000 clones, of which 80% to 90% were seen once. Approximately 1.8% of the sample is held by the ten biggest clonotypes. The starting material was CD4+ or CD8+ T cells sorted from blood, obtained in a trial of the OX40 agonist ivuxolimab. These receptors came from an adult with an advanced solid tumor such as melanoma, head and neck, liver or kidney cancer.

This clone is labeled as medium-sized. V usage is TRBV6-4 and J usage is TRBJ2-3; perhaps TRBD2 as D (6 bases). The CDR3 runs 14 residues. Germline V gives CDR1 MRHNA, CDR2 SNTAGT. V dropped 6 bases and J dropped 2 bases, with 12 bases sitting between them. The CDR3 region is CASSPTSSTDTQYF. The CDR3 DNA follows: TGTGCCAGCAGCCCGACTAGTTCCACAGATACGCAGTATTTT.

V is TRBV6-5 and J is TRBJ1-2; 8 positions match TRBD1. This CDR3 has 13 residues. CDR1 is MNHEY and CDR2 is SVGAGI in the germline V gene. After removal of 7 bases from V and 7 bases from J, the junction contained 8 bases not matched to a gene. CDR3 sequence: CASTETGGGGYTF. CDR3 coding DNA: TGTGCCAGCACCGAAACAGGGGGGGGTGGCTACACCTTC.

This chain uses TRBV6-6 with TRBJ2-7, with TRBD1 identical over 8 bases. Trimming cost V 5 bases and J 4 bases; bases outside gene matches: 1. The CDR3 has 12 amino acids. Looked up from germline, CDR1 is MNHNY and CDR2 is SVGAGI (reference sequence). CDR3 in amino acids: CASSDRGYEQYF. CDR3 in DNA: TGTGCCAGCAGTGACAGGGGTTACGAGCAGTACTTC.

The chain is built from TRBV4-1 and TRBJ1-5; 9 nucleotides line up with TRBD1. Unmatched junction bases numbered 8, after V lost 1 base and J lost 7 bases. CDR3 length: 16 amino acids. Germline loops: CDR1 MGHRA, CDR2 YSYEKL. CDR3 protein: CASSQGGTGSRQPQHF. The CDR3 region has the DNA TGCGCCAGCAGCCAAGGCGGGACAGGGAGTCGGCAGCCCCAGCATTTT.

This chain uses TRBV10-2 with TRBJ1-4; D unresolved. CDR3 length equals 11 residues. Germline V CDR1 and CDR2: WSHSY, SAAADI. V was clipped by 2 bases and J by 12 bases, with 7 bases between them. Here the CDR3 reads CASSEGEELFF. The CDR3 region has the DNA TGCGCCAGCAGTGAGGGGGAAGAACTGTTTTTT.

The chain has TRBV6-5 and TRBJ1-6; no definite D call. This CDR3 contains 16 residues. V lost 0 bases, J lost 4 bases, and 10 bases lay in between. Germline V gene lookup returns CDR1 MNHEY and CDR2 SVGAGI. The DNA for the CDR3 is TGTGCCAGCAGTTACTCGGATCAAGGGTATAATTCACCCCTCCACTTT. It is translated as CASSYSDQGYNSPLHF.

The chain couples TRBV18 to TRBJ1-3; D may be TRBD1 (6 bases). Trimming took off 0 bases at V and 2 bases at J, with 8 bases between the two ends. Germline V CDR1 and CDR2: KGHSH, LQKENI. The CDR3 is made up of 15 amino acids. CDR3 nucleotides: TGTGCCAGCTCACCACCGGGGGCTACTGGAAACACCATATATTTT. The encoded protein is CASSPPGATGNTIYF.

The rearrangement links TRBV29-1 to TRBJ2-5; D is perhaps TRBD1 (6 bases). Trimming removed 6 bases from V and 2 bases from J, with 10 bases in between. This CDR3 has 12 amino acids. Germline-derived CDR1 and CDR2 are SQVTM and ANQGSEA. The CDR3 nucleotides are TGCAGCGTAACAGGGTTACAAGAGACCCAGTACTTC. Protein product: CSVTGLQETQYF.

V gene TRBV5-1 combines with J gene TRBJ2-3, with TRBD1 as a possible D gene (6 bases). Germline lookup yields CDR1 SGHRS and CDR2 YFSETQ. This CDR3 is 12 amino acids long. V lost 1 base to trimming and J lost 7 bases, with 7 bases between them. CDR3 sequence: CASSLRGNTQYF. In DNA form, the CDR3 reads TGCGCCAGCAGCTTGAGGGGGAATACGCAGTATTTT.

This chain joins TRBV27 and TRBJ2-5, with D perhaps TRBD1 or TRBD2 (5 bases each). This CDR3 has 12 amino acids. Trimming left V 6 bases short and J 5 bases short, with 10 bases between. Germline V gives CDR1 MNHEY, CDR2 SMNVEV (reference sequence). The CDR3 DNA sequence: TGTGCCAGCAGATCGGGGCTGGAGACCCAGTACTTC. Protein sequence: CASRSGLETQYF.

The chain is built from TRBV15 and TRBJ1-4; D gene uncertain. Germline V lookup: CDR1 LNHNV, CDR2 YYDKDF (reference sequence). V lost 2 bases to trimming and J lost 5 bases, with 9 bases between them. The CDR3 contains 14 residues. The CDR3 DNA reads TGTGCCACCAGCAGACAGAAGCTGAATGAAAAACTGTTTTTT. It translates to CATSRQKLNEKLFF.

This clone was seen only once. This chain uses TRBV11-2 with TRBJ1-3; the D is unclear. Trimming stripped 3 bases from V and 0 bases from J, with 9 bases between. The CDR3 spans 15 residues. CDR1 and CDR2 (germline): SGHAT, FQNNGV. The CDR3 reads CASSFRRISGNTIYF. For the CDR3, the DNA is TGTGCCAGCAGCTTCAGGCGCATCTCTGGAAACACCATATATTTT.

The chain's CDR3 is CASTPDRRLFSYEQYF. The CDR3 coding sequence is TGTGCCAGCACCCCAGACCGACGCCTCTTCTCCTACGAGCAGTACTTC. The chain joins TRBV28 to TRBJ2-7; D not resolved. This CDR3 has 16 residues. Germline CDR1 reads MDHEN; CDR2 reads SYDVKM. V lost 7 bases and J lost 0, with 19 bases in between.

The genes are TRBV4-2 and TRBJ2-3, with a tentative D call TRBD1 (5 bases). The CDR3 runs 16 residues. Germline CDR1 is LGHNA and CDR2 is YNFKEQ. V was trimmed by 4 bases and J by 4 bases, leaving 18 bases between them. The CDR3 reads CASSRFLTGEADTQYF. As DNA, the CDR3 is TGTGCCAGCAGCCGATTTCTTACAGGCGAAGCAGATACGCAGTATTTT.

The rearrangement links TRBV10-3 to TRBJ1-2; D uncertain. V gave up 8 bases and J gave up 7 bases, with 5 bases separating them. This CDR3 comprises 9 residues. Germline V CDR1 and CDR2: ENHRY, SYGVKD. This CDR3 reads CAIPVGYTF. The CDR3 DNA reads TGTGCCATCCCCGTTGGCTACACCTTC.

The genes are TRBV28 and TRBJ1-2; 8 bases fit TRBD1. The length of the CDR3 is 14 residues. Germline CDR1 MDHEN, CDR2 SYDVKM. V shed 5 bases, J shed 4 bases, and the junction held 6 bases outside the gene matches. The CDR3 protein is CASSLTGGGYGYTF. CDR3 nucleotides: TGTGCCAGCAGTCTAACAGGGGGGGGCTATGGCTACACCTTC.

The J gene is TRBJ1-1, the V gene TRBV11-2; TRBD1 agrees at 7 bases. The CDR3 loop spans 14 amino acids. V shed 5 bases and J 4 bases; nucleotides not matched to a gene: 7. Germline lookup yields CDR1 SGHAT and CDR2 FQNNGV. DNA of the CDR3: TGTGCCAGCAGCGCACAGGGGAGGAGCACTGAAGCTTTCTTT. Residues: CASSAQGRSTEAFF.

V and J are TRBV4-2 and TRBJ1-2, with D possibly being TRBD1 (6 bases). V was pared by 0 bases and J by 0 bases, with 14 bases between. This CDR3 has 17 residues. CDR1 and CDR2 from the germline V gene are LGHNA and YNFKEQ. The CDR3 coding sequence is TGTGCCAGCAGCCAAGAGGGCAGGGGCATCACTAACTATGGCTACACCTTC. Encoded protein: CASSQEGRGITNYGYTF.

This clone is medium-sized (0.01 to 0.1%) by share. The chain has TRBV7-9 and TRBJ1-5; tentatively, D is TRBD1 (6 bases). The germline CDR1 and CDR2 sequences are SEHNR and FQNEAQ (reference sequence). The CDR3 loop spans 16 amino acids. The V end was cut by 4 bases, the J end by 1 base, with 14 bases between. CDR3 protein: CASSSPRGGSNQPQHF. The CDR3 DNA reads as TGTGCCAGCAGCTCGCCCCGAGGGGGGAGCAATCAGCCCCAGCATTTT.

This chain uses TRBV5-4 with TRBJ1-4, with D uncertain. The germline V gene has CDR1 SGHNT and CDR2 YYREEE (reference sequence). This CDR3 is 15 amino acids long. Trimming shortened V by 0 bases and J by 5 bases, and 11 bases separated the two germline ends. This CDR3 reads CASSLGNLRNEKLFF. CDR3 in DNA: TGTGCCAGCAGCTTGGGTAACCTCCGAAATGAAAAACTGTTTTTT.

This clone was found once. The rearrangement links TRBV5-4 to TRBJ1-3; D call uncertain. The germline CDR1 and CDR2 sequences are SGHNT and YYREEE (reference sequence). The CDR3 has 15 residues. The V end was cut by 0 bases, the J end by 0 bases, with 7 bases between. The CDR3 coding sequence is TGTGCCAGCAGCTTGGGAGGGTACTCTGGAAACACCATATATTTT. Translating it yields CASSLGGYSGNTIYF.

This chain joins TRBV6-6 and TRBJ2-3, with TRBD2 identical over 7 bases. This CDR3 region has 13 residues. Losses at the gene ends were 10 bases for V and 7 bases for J; bases not matched to a gene: 11. From germline, CDR1 is MNHNY and CDR2 SVGAGI (reference sequence). As DNA, the CDR3 is TGTGCCACTAGCGTGGCGGGAGCGAATACGCAGTATTTT. This gives the protein CATSVAGANTQYF.

This clone was observed a single time. The chain combines TRBV19 with TRBJ2-6; TRBD1 matches 11 bases. The CDR3 has 21 amino acids. The germline V gene has CDR1 LNHDA and CDR2 SQIVND (reference sequence). The V segment lost 4 bases and the J segment 0 bases; nucleotides outside the gene matches: 14. CDR3 coding DNA: TGTGCCAGTAGTACCCCTGGCGGACAGGGGGCGCCGTACTCTGGGGCCAACGTCCTGACTTTC. It is translated as CASSTPGGQGAPYSGANVLTF.

For the CDR3, the DNA is TGTGCCAGCAGTGAATGGGGACGGAACTATGGCTACACCTTC. This encodes CASSEWGRNYGYTF. This sequence joins TRBV6-1 and TRBJ1-2; a possible D gene is TRBD1 (5 bases). Germline CDR1 reads MNHNS; CDR2 reads SASEGT. Trimming removed 2 bases from V and 2 bases from J, with 9 bases in between. This CDR3 is built from 14 residues.

The chain employs TRBV14 and TRBJ2-4; possible D gene TRBD1, 5 bases. CDR3 length: 16 amino acids. With 0 bases removed from V and 0 bases from J, the gap between germline ends came to 9 bases. The germline V gene encodes CDR1 SGHDN and CDR2 FVKESK. CDR3 nucleotide sequence: TGTGCCAGCAGCCAAGATGACAGCCTAGCCAAAAACATTCAGTACTTC. Its translation is CASSQDDSLAKNIQYF. Together with reference TRBV14 and TRBJ2-4, the CDR3 gives the full variable domain: EAGVTQFPSHSVIEKGQTVTLRCDPISGHDNLYWYRRVMGKEIKFLLHFVKESKQDESGMPNNRFLAERTGGTYSTLKVQPAELEDSGVYFCASSQDDSLAKNIQYFGAGTRLSVL.

The chain recombines TRBV6-5 with TRBJ1-2; 7 nucleotides agree with TRBD1. Germline V gives CDR1 MNHEY, CDR2 SVGAGI. The CDR3 runs 15 residues. The ends lost 5 bases at V and 4 bases at J; junction bases unmatched: 10. The CDR3 DNA sequence: TGTGCCAGCAGTCCACGGGAGGGGGCAGTCTATGGCTACACCTTC. Translated: CASSPREGAVYGYTF.

V gene TRBV27 combines with J gene TRBJ2-2; 9 nucleotides line up with TRBD1. The CDR3 has 18 residues. V trimming: 6 bases; J trimming: 0 bases; junction bases outside the gene matches: 11. Germline values: CDR1 MNHEY, CDR2 SMNVEV (reference sequence). CDR3 bases: TGTGCCAGCAGGCGCCCGGGACAGGGTTACGCGAACACCGGGGAGCTGTTTTTT. Amino acid sequence: CASRRPGQGYANTGELFF.

This chain uses TRBV7-9 with TRBJ2-1, with 9 bases fitting TRBD1. The J segment lost 6 bases and the V segment lost 5 bases, leaving 14 bases of the junction unmatched. Germline V gene lookup returns CDR1 SEHNR and CDR2 FQNEAQ (reference sequence). The CDR3 runs to 17 residues. DNA of the CDR3: TGTGCCAGCAGCCCACCTACGGACGGACAGGGGACCAATGAGCAGTTCTTC. The encoded protein is CASSPPTDGQGTNEQFF.

As to this clone: One end of the junction does not line up with germline, which may come from a read error. The chain uses TRBV4-2 and TRBJ1-1, with D uncertain. Germline loops: CDR1 LGHNA, CDR2 YNFKEQ. The CDR3 has 12 residues. This CDR3 is CANSQDATEAFF. The DNA of the CDR3 is TGTGCCAACAGCCAAGACGCCACTGAAGCTTTCTTT.